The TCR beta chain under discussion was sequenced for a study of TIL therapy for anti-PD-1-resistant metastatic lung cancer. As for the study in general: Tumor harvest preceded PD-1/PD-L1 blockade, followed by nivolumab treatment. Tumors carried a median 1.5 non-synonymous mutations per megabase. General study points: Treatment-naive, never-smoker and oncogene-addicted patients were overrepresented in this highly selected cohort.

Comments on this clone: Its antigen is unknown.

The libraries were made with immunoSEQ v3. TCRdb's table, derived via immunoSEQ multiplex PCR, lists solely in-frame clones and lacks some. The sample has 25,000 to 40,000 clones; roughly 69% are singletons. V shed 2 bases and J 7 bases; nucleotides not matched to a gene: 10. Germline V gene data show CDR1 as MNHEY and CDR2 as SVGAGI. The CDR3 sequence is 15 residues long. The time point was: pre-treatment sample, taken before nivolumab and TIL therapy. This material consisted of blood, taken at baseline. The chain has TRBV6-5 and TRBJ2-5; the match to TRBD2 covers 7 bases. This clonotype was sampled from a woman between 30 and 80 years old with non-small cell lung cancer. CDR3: CASSYVGGPRGTQYF. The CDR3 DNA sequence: TGTGCCAGCAGTTACGTGGGAGGGCCACGGGGGACCCAGTACTTC.